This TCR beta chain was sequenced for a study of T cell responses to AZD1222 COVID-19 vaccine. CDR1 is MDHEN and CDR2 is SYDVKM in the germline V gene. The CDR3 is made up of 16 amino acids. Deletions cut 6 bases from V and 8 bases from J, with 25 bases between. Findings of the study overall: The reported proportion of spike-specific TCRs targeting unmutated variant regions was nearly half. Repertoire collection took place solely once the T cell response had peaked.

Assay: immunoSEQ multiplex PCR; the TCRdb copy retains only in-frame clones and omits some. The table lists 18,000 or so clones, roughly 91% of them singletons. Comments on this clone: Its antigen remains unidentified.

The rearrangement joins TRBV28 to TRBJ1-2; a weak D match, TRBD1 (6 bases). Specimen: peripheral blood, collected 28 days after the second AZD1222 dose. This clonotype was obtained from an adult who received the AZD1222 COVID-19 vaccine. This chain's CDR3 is CASSTVGELGGQGYTF. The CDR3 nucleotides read TGTGCCAGCAGCACCGTGGGCGAGTTAGGGGGTCAAGGCTACACCTTC.